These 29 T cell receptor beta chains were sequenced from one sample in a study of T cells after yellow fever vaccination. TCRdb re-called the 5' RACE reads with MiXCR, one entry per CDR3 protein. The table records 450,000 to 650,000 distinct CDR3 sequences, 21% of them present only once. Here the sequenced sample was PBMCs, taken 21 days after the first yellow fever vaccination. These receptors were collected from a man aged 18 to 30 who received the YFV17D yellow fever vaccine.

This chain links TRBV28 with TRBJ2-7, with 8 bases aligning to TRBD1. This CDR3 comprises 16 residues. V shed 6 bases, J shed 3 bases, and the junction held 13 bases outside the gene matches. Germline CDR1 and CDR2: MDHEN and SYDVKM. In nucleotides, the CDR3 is TGTGCCAGCAGCTCAACCGGACAGGGCTCCGGCTACGAGCAGTACTTC. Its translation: CASSSTGQGSGYEQYF.

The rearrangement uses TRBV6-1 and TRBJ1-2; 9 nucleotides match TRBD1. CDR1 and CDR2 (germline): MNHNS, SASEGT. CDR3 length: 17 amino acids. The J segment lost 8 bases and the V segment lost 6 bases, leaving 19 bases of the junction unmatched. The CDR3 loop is CASSTIMSLQGAWGYTF. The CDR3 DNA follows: TGTGCCAGCAGCACTATTATGTCCTTACAGGGGGCTTGGGGCTACACCTTC.

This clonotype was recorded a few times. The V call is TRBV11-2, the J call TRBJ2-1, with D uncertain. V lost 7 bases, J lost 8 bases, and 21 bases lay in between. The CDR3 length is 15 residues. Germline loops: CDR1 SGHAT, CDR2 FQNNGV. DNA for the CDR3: TGTGCCAGCACCTCCCCGGCTAGGCTGGTTGATGAGCAGTTCTTC. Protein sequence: CASTSPARLVDEQFF.

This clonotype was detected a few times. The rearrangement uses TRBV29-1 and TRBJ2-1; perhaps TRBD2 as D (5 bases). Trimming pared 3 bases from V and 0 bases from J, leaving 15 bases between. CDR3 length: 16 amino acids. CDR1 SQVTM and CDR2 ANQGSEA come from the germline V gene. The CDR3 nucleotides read TGCAGCGTTGACCCTCTAGCCGCCAGCTCCTACAATGAGCAGTTCTTC. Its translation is CSVDPLAASSYNEQFF.

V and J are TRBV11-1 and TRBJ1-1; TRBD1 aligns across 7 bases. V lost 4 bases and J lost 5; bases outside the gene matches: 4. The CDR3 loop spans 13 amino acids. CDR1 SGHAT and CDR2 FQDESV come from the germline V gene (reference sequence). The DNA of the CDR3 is TGTGCCAGCAGCTCCCAGGGGGTAACTGAAGCTTTCTTT. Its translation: CASSSQGVTEAFF.

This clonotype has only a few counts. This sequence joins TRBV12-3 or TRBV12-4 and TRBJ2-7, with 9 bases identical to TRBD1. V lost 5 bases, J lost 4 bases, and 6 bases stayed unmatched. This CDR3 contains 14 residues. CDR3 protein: CASSGGTGKYEQYF. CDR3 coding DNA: TGTGCCAGCAGTGGGGGGACAGGGAAATACGAGCAGTACTTC.

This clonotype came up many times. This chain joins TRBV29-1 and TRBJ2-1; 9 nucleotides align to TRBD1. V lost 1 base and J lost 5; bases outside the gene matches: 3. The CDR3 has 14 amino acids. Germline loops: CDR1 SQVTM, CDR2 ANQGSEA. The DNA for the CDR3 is TGCAGCGTTGAAGGGACAGGGGTCCACAATGAGCAGTTCTTC. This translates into CSVEGTGVHNEQFF.

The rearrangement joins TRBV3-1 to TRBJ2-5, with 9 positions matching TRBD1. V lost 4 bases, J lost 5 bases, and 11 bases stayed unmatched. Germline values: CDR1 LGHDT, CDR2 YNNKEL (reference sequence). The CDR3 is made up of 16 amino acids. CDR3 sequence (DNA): TGTGCCAGCAGCCCTTCGGGACAGGGAGTTGGGGAGACCCAGTACTTC. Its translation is CASSPSGQGVGETQYF.

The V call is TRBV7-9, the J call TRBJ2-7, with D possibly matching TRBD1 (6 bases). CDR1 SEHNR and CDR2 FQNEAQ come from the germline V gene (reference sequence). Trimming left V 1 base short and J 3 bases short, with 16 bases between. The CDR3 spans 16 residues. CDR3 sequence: CASSLVLGDTYYEQYF. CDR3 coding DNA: TGTGCCAGCAGCTTAGTTCTGGGGGACACCTACTACGAGCAGTACTTC.

The CDR3 sequence: CASVGTGVRLHSTDTQYF. For the CDR3, the DNA is TGCGCCAGCGTAGGGACAGGGGTCCGACTACACTCCACAGATACGCAGTATTTT. This rearrangement joins TRBV10-1 to TRBJ2-3; 10 bases are a match to TRBD1. The CDR3 length is 18 residues. V gave up 8 bases and J gave up 2 bases; unmatched junction bases: 16. The germline V gene encodes CDR1 WNHNN and CDR2 SYGVQD (reference sequence).

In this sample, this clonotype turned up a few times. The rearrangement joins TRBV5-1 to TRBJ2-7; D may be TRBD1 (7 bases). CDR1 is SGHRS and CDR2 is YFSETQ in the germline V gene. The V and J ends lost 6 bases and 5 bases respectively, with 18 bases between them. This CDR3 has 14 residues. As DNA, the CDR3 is TGCGCCAGCAAACCCCAGGGGGGATCGGACGAGCAGTACTTC. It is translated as CASKPQGGSDEQYF.

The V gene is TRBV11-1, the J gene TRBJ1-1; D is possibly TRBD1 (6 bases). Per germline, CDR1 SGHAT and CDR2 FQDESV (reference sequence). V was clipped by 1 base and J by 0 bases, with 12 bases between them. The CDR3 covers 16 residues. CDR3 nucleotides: TGTGCCAGCAGCTTAGGATCCAGGGGATTGAACACTGAAGCTTTCTTT. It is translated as CASSLGSRGLNTEAFF.

For the CDR3, the DNA is TGCGCCAGCAGTGATTGGGGGGGGGCTTTGAACACCGGGGAGCTGTTTTTT. It codes for CASSDWGGALNTGELFF. The chain uses TRBV10-1 and TRBJ2-2; D might be TRBD2 (7 bases). Germline V gene data show CDR1 as WNHNN and CDR2 as SYGVQD (reference sequence). CDR3 length: 17 residues. The ends were cut back, 3 bases at V and 1 base at J, with 15 bases in the middle.

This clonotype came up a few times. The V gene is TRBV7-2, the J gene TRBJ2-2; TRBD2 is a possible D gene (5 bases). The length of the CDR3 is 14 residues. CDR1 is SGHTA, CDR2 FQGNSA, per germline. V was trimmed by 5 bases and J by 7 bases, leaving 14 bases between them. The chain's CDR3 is CASSERGSDGELFF. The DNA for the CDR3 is TGTGCCAGCAGCGAAAGAGGTAGCGACGGGGAGCTGTTTTTT.

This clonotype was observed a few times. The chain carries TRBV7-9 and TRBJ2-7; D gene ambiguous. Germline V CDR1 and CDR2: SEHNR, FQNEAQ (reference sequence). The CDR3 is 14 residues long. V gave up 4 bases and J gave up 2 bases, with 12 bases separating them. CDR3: CASSSGRLTYEQYF. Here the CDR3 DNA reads TGTGCCAGCAGCTCGGGCCGGCTCACCTACGAGCAGTACTTC. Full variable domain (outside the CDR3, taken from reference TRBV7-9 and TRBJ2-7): DTGVSQNPRHKITKRGQNVTFRCDPISEHNRLYWYRQTLGQGPEFLTYFQNEAQLEKSRLLSDRFSAERPKGSFSTLEIQRTEQGDSAMYLCASSSGRLTYEQYFGPGTRLTVT.

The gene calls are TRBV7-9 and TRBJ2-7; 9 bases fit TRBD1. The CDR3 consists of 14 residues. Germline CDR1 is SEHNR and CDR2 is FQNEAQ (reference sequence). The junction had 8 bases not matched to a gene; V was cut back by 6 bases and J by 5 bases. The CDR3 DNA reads TGTGCCAGCAGGCAACAGGGGGCGTTGGACGAGCAGTACTTC. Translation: CASRQQGALDEQYF. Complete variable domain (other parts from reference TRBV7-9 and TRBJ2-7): DTGVSQNPRHKITKRGQNVTFRCDPISEHNRLYWYRQTLGQGPEFLTYFQNEAQLEKSRLLSDRFSAERPKGSFSTLEIQRTEQGDSAMYLCASRQQGALDEQYFGPGTRLTVT.

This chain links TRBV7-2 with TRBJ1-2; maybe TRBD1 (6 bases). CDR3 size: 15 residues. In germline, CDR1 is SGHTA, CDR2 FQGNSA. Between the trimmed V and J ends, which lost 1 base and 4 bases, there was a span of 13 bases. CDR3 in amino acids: CASSLGLEGGYGYTF. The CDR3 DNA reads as TGTGCCAGCAGCTTAGGTTTGGAGGGGGGCTATGGCTACACCTTC. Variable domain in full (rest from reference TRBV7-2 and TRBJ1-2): GAGVSQSPSNKVTEKGKDVELRCDPISGHTALYWYRQSLGQGLEFLIYFQGNSAPDKSGLPSDRFSAERTGGSVSTLTIQRTQQEDSAVYLCASSLGLEGGYGYTFGSGTRLTVV.

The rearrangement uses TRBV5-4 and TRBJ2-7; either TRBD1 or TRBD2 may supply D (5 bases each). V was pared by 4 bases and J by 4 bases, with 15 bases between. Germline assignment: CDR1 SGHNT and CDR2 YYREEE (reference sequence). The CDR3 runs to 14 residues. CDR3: CASSPLPGGYEQYV. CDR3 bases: TGTGCCAGCAGCCCACTCCCTGGGGGTTACGAGCAGTACGTC.

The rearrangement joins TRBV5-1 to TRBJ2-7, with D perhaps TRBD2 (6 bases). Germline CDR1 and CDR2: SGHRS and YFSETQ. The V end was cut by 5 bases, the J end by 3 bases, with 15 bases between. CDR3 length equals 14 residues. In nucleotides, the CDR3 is TGCGCCAGCAGATCCACTCCGGGGGTCTACGAGCAGTACTTC. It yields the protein CASRSTPGVYEQYF.

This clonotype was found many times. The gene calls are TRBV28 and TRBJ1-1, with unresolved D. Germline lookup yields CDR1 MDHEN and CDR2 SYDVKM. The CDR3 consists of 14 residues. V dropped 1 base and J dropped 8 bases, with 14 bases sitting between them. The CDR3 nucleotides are TGTGCCAGCAGTTTATACCAAGTTGTGGGAGAAGCTTTCTTT. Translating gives CASSLYQVVGEAFF.

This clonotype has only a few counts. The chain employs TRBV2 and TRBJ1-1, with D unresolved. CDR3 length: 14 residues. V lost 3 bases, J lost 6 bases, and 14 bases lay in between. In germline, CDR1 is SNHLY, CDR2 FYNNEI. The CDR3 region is CASSESSWAAEAFF. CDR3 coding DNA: TGTGCCAGCAGTGAGTCCAGTTGGGCAGCTGAAGCTTTCTTT. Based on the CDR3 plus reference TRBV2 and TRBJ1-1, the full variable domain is EPEVTQTPSHQVTQMGQEVILRCVPISNHLYFYWYRQILGQKVEFLVSFYNNEISEKSEIFDDQFSVERPDGSNFTLKIRSTKLEDSAMYFCASSESSWAAEAFFGQGTRLTVV.

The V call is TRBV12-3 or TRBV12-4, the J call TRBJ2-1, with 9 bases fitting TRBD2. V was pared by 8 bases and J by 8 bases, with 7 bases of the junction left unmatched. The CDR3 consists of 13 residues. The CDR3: CASWRGGSDEQFF. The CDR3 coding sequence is TGTGCCAGCTGGCGGGGGGGCTCGGATGAGCAGTTCTTC.

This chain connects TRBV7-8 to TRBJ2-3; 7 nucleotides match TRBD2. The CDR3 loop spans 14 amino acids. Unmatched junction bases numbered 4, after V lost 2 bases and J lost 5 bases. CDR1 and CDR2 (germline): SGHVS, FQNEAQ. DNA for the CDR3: TGTGCCAGCAGCTTAAGACGGGGGGTAGATACGCAGTATTTT. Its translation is CASSLRRGVDTQYF.

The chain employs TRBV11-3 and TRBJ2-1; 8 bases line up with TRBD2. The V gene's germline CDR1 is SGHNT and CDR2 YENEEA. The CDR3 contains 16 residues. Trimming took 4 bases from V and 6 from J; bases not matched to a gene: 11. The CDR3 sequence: CASSSGGGRSGNEQFF. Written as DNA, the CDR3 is TGTGCCAGCAGCTCCGGGGGGGGAAGGTCGGGCAATGAGCAGTTCTTC.

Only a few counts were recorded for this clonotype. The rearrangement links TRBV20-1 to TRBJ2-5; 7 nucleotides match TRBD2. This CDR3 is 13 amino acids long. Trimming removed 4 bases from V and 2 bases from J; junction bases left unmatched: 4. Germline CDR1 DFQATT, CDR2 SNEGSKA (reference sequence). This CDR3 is CSAKGDYQETQYF. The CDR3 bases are TGCAGTGCTAAAGGGGACTATCAAGAGACCCAGTACTTC.

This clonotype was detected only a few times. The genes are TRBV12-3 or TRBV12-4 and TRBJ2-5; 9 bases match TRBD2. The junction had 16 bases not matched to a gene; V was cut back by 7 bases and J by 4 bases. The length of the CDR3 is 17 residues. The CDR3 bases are TGTGCCAGCACTCACGCGGGTGCGGGGGGGCATCGAGAGACCCAGTACTTC. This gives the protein CASTHAGAGGHRETQYF.

The CDR3 nucleotides are TGCGCCAGCAGCAGGGACGGACAGGGGGTCCCCTACGAGCAGTACGTC. Its protein is CASSRDGQGVPYEQYV. V usage is TRBV5-1 and J usage is TRBJ2-7, with 10 nucleotides matching TRBD1. The J segment lost 2 bases and the V segment lost 4 bases, leaving 9 bases of the junction unmatched. CDR3 length equals 16 residues. Per germline, CDR1 SGHRS and CDR2 YFSETQ.

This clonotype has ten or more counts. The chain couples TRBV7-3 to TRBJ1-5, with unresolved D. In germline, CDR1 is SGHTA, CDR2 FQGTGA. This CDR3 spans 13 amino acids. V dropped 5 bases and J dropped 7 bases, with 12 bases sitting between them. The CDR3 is CASSQDIGQPQHF. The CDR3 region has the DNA TGTGCCAGCAGCCAAGACATAGGGCAGCCCCAGCATTTT.

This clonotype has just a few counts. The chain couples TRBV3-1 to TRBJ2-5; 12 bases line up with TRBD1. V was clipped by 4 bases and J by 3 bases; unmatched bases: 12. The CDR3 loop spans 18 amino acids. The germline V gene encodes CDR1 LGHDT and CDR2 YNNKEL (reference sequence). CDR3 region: CASSPVPGQGAPEETQYF. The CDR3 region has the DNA TGTGCCAGCAGCCCCGTCCCGGGACAGGGGGCGCCGGAAGAGACCCAGTACTTC.